The entry below gives a single T cell receptor (beta chain) sequence along with its context. These data come from a study of blood T cell repertoires in COVID-19. On the study more broadly: COVID-19 samples, acute and convalescent, were from the United States, Italy and Spain. From T cells, B-cell-depleted T cells, or PBMCs came the material, which was cDNA or gDNA.

In the original analysis: Estimates of nucleated cell counts were drawn from the amplification of reference gene primers. Assay used: immunoSEQ multiplex PCR; TCRdb lists only in-frame clones, some missing. The V and J calls and clone size were taken over from that table, and D and trimming were inferred from the DNA. The table has around 260,000 clones, about 89% seen once. There are 16 residues in the CDR3. The germline V gene encodes CDR1 SGDLS and CDR2 YYNGEE. V lost 4 bases and J lost 2; bases outside the gene matches: 11. The source of this sequence is a man aged 25-40 years with acute or convalescent COVID-19. Specimen: peripheral blood. The J gene is TRBJ2-7, the V gene TRBV9; 8 positions agree with TRBD2. CDR3: CASSPGSDGGAYEQYF. The CDR3 DNA reads TGTGCCAGCAGCCCCGGGAGTGACGGGGGGGCCTACGAGCAGTACTTC.